This T cell receptor beta chain derives from a study of shared clonotypes between healthy human individuals. The naive CD8 fraction comprised CD45RO-negative cells positively selected for CCR7 and excluded terminally differentiated effector memory CD45RA+ cells. The CDR3 is 13 amino acids. Germline-derived CDR1 and CDR2 are ENHRY and SYGVKD. V lost 2 bases and J lost 1, with 3 bases in between. For this clone: This sample also contains other DNA sequences that code for the same CDR3.

This table comes from immunoSEQ multiplex PCR, and its TCRdb copy is limited to in-frame clones, with some not included. The sample lists around 1,900,000 clones; around 93% were seen once. This chain uses TRBV10-3 with TRBJ1-5; no clear D. The sequenced material came from naive CD8+ T cells from PBMCs. The sequence was obtained from a man aged 18-30 years in good health. Some clones in this sample may be carry-over from other donors' samples. The CDR3 reads CAISEGSNQPQHF. DNA for the CDR3: TGTGCCATCAGTGAGGGCAGCAATCAGCCCCAGCATTTT.